This T cell receptor (beta chain) derives from a study of blood T cell repertoires in COVID-19 (TCRdb year 2020). About the investigation overall: Samples covering the acute and convalescent phases of COVID-19 were provided by collaborators in the United States, Italy and Spain. Where HLA class I and class II types were available, the types were taken from metadata supplied by the sample provider, not from assay-based typing. Samples came from the ongoing ImmuneRACE study (first 160 participants) plus 1,254 subjects from 6 global collaborators. A de-identified subject ID, COVID-19 status, age in years and sex were almost always included in the sample metadata. The repertoires were made available in a free public database intended to serve as a resource for research on the immune response to SARS-CoV-2. The dataset comprised deeply sampled blood TCRbeta repertoires from subjects exposed to, actively infected with, or recovered from COVID-19. The material from the prospective study consisted of cDNA or gDNA derived from T cells, B-cell-depleted T cells, or PBMCs. What the work shows at the level of the full study, not this receptor alone: The amount of clinical and demographic metadata varied by source and participant and was provided uncurated.

Worth noting for this clone: This receptor's antigen is unknown. The record has no base qualities; no much larger clone is one base away.

Relative to germline, V is 4 bases shorter and J is 4 bases shorter, with 16 bases between their ends. In the germline V gene, CDR1 corresponds to ENHRY and CDR2 to SYGVKD. Taken from cysteine to phenylalanine, the CDR3 has 15 residues. Only the CDR3 DNA stays, 45 bases, in frame from base 1. Participants in the prospective study were enrolled through a virtual design, were aged about 18 to 90 years, and lived in about two dozen United States geographic areas. Cohort assignment in the prospective study relied on participant-reported clinical history from a screening survey and a study questionnaire. Recovered participants in ImmuneRACE Cohort 3 were defined by two consecutive negative NP/OP PCR tests, clearance by a healthcare professional, or resolution of symptoms. In the prospective study, whole blood, serum and a nasopharyngeal or oropharyngeal swab were collected from each participant by mobile phlebotomists. Prospective study participants could optionally give additional blood draws and questionnaires over a roughly two-month period. Before DNA extraction, blood samples from the prospective study were shipped at room temperature or frozen.

TCRbeta CDR3 regions were amplified from genomic DNA using the immunoSEQ Assay, a bias-controlled multiplex PCR. The authors' pipeline ran thus. Nucleated cell counts per sample were estimated from amplification of reference gene primers within the assay. Sequence reads were collapsed and filtered to measure the absolute abundance of every unique TCRbeta CDR3 rearrangement. For each sample, productive Simpson clonality was calculated as the square root of Simpson's diversity index across productive rearrangements. TCRdb re-hosts the immuneACCESS table, in-frame sequences only. Its copies lack some clones; in the studies checked, an unresolved V gene accounts for under half of them, and the cause for the rest is not known. The DNA gave D and trimming, while V, J and clone size come from that table. Within this sample are just over 300,000 clones, with over 75% of them counted one time only. The ten top clones hold about 4% of the sample.

This TCR was sampled from a man aged 30-40 years who had recovered from COVID-19. Material: PBMCs or T cells enriched from blood (not recorded which). The sequence is built from TRBV10-3 and TRBJ1-1, with no confidently assigned D gene. Read as DNA, the sequence is TGTGCCATCAGTGCAGTAAGCCTAGGATCCACTGAAGCTTTCTTT. It translates to CAISAVSLGSTEAFF.